The 32 T cell receptor beta chains given below trace back to one sample, sequenced in a study of beta chain features in type 1 diabetes. As every portion of the isolated RNA was reverse transcribed, the sequencing read expressed TCRB transcripts. Here immunoSEQ multiplex PCR was the method, and the copy in TCRdb shows in-frame clones only, minus some. The data show about 290,000 clones, under 8.5% seen once. Sequenced sample: central memory CD4+ T cells from blood. The receptors shown here come from a woman younger than 30 in good health.

This clone has only a few counts. The V and J genes are TRBV7-3 and TRBJ2-7; 7 nucleotides line up with TRBD2. The ends lost 5 bases at V and 2 bases at J; junction bases unmatched: 9. CDR3 length: 15 residues. The germline gives CDR1 SGHTA, CDR2 FQGTGA. The CDR3 DNA reads as TGTGCCAGCAGCCCTGGCCGGGCGGGAGCCTACGAGCAGTACTTC. It codes for CASSPGRAGAYEQYF.

This clone was observed a handful of times. The rearrangement uses TRBV7-9 and TRBJ1-4, with D perhaps matching TRBD1 (6 bases). The V end lost 5 bases, the J end lost 7 bases, and 17 bases lay between the germline ends. This CDR3 region has 15 residues. The germline gives CDR1 SEHNR, CDR2 FQNEAQ (reference sequence). This chain's CDR3 is CASSTPGARTEKLFF. CDR3 nucleotide sequence: TGTGCCAGCAGCACCCCGGGGGCAAGAACTGAAAAACTGTTTTTT.

This clone was recorded at least ten times. The rearrangement links TRBV5-4 to TRBJ2-4; no firm D call. This CDR3 has 14 amino acids. Per the germline V gene, CDR1 is SGHNT and CDR2 is YYREEE (reference sequence). Deletions cut 2 bases from V and 4 bases from J, with 10 bases between. In DNA form, the CDR3 reads TGTGCCAGCAGCTTATCAGGCCTGAAAAACATTCAGTACTTC. Translating it yields CASSLSGLKNIQYF.

This clone was seen more than once but under ten times. V usage is TRBV30 and J usage is TRBJ1-1; D is undetermined. Germline loops: CDR1 GTSNPN, CDR2 SVGIG (reference sequence). V shed 7 bases and J shed 3 bases, with 15 bases lying between them. The CDR3 sequence is 13 residues long. The DNA of the CDR3 is TGTGCCTACCACTTAGGGTCGGACACTGAAGCTTTCTTT. Its translation is CAYHLGSDTEAFF.

This clone was seen ten or more times. In nucleotides, the CDR3 is TGCGCCAGCAGCCAAGGGGTAGCGGGAGACGATACGCAGTATTTT. Translated, it gives CASSQGVAGDDTQYF. The rearrangement joins TRBV4-3 to TRBJ2-3, with 9 bases identical to TRBD2. The V segment lost 1 base and the J segment 6 bases; nucleotides outside the gene matches: 5. This CDR3 is 15 amino acids long. Germline V gene data show CDR1 as LGHNA and CDR2 as YSLEER.

Many counts were recorded for this clone. This chain joins TRBV7-2 and TRBJ1-1, with no clear D. CDR1 and CDR2 (germline): SGHTA, FQGNSA. There are 13 residues in the CDR3. Trimming left V 5 bases short and J 9 bases short, with 16 bases between. The CDR3 loop is CASSPESILKAFF. The CDR3 coding sequence is TGTGCCAGCAGCCCAGAATCTATTTTAAAAGCTTTCTTT.

This chain connects TRBV5-8 to TRBJ1-2; possibly TRBD1 for D (6 bases). The germline V and J ends were trimmed by 4 bases and 7 bases, with 23 bases remaining between them. Germline assignment: CDR1 SGHTS and CDR2 YDEGEE. The CDR3 length is 16 residues. The chain's CDR3 is CASSPEVRGPRSGYTF. CDR3 DNA sequence: TGTGCCAGCAGCCCGGAGGTCAGGGGCCCGAGGAGTGGCTACACCTTC.

This clone showed up many times. CDR3 sequence reads: CASRTGDREAFF. In DNA, the CDR3 is TGTGCCAGCAGGACAGGGGACCGTGAAGCTTTCTTT. The chain couples TRBV6-5 to TRBJ1-1; 8 nucleotides match TRBD1. The CDR3 sequence is 12 residues long. V lost 6 bases to trimming and J lost 7 bases; unmatched junction nucleotides: 4. Germline V gene lookup returns CDR1 MNHEY and CDR2 SVGAGI.

The chain carries TRBV7-8 and TRBJ1-5; D uncertain. The CDR3 is 15 amino acids. V dropped 4 bases and J dropped 5 bases, with 15 bases sitting between them. Looked up from germline, CDR1 is SGHVS and CDR2 is FQNEAQ. CDR3 loop: CASSSGAGGHQPQHF. CDR3 nucleotide sequence: TGTGCCAGCAGCTCCGGTGCAGGAGGCCATCAGCCCCAGCATTTT.

The table lists this clone with a few counts. J is TRBJ1-6 and V is TRBV15, with D hard to call. V shed 9 bases and J shed 6 bases, with 18 bases lying between them. The CDR3 loop spans 15 amino acids. Germline CDR1 is LNHNV and CDR2 is YYDKDF (reference sequence). The CDR3 loop reads CATTRYSRGNSPLHF. The CDR3 DNA is TGTGCCACAACAAGATATTCCCGGGGTAATTCACCCCTCCACTTT.

This clone was counted a few times. This chain's CDR3 is CASSQILSQGAKVYGYTF. The CDR3 DNA reads TGTGCCAGCAGCCAAATTCTCTCACAGGGGGCCAAGGTCTATGGCTACACCTTC. J is TRBJ1-2 and V is TRBV7-2; TRBD1 agrees at 9 bases. CDR1 and CDR2 (germline): SGHTA, FQGNSA. There are 18 residues in the CDR3. After removal of 5 bases from V and 4 bases from J, the junction contained 17 bases not matched to a gene.

This clone was detected only a few times. The V call is TRBV18, the J call TRBJ1-1; D call uncertain. Germline V gene sequence: CDR1 KGHSH, CDR2 LQKENI. CDR3 size: 14 residues. V was trimmed by 3 bases and J by 0 bases, leaving 8 bases between them. This chain's CDR3 is CASSPAQLNTEAFF. The CDR3 region has the DNA TGTGCCAGCTCACCGGCCCAGTTGAACACTGAAGCTTTCTTT.

A few counts support this clone. The CDR3 is CASSQTGPFYGYTF. The CDR3 DNA sequence: TGTGCCAGCAGCCAAACCGGGCCCTTCTATGGCTACACCTTC. The J gene is TRBJ1-2, the V gene TRBV2; D gene uncertain. V was clipped by 6 bases and J by 4 bases, with 15 bases between them. Germline V gives CDR1 SNHLY, CDR2 FYNNEI. The CDR3 length is 14 residues.

There are a few counts of this clone. The CDR3 DNA is TGTGCCAGCAGCCAACAGGGGAAAAACACCATATATTTT. Residues: CASSQQGKNTIYF. J is TRBJ1-3 and V is TRBV5-4, with TRBD1 matching 7 bases. CDR3 size: 13 residues. The germline CDR1 and CDR2 sequences are SGHNT and YYREEE (reference sequence). With V trimmed by 4 bases and J by 6 bases, 4 bases remained unmatched.

This clone was detected only a few times. The gene calls are TRBV7-2 and TRBJ2-3; D unclear. V was cut by 1 base and J by 2 bases, with 7 bases left in between. The germline gives CDR1 SGHTA, CDR2 FQGNSA. The CDR3 contains 14 residues. The DNA for the CDR3 is TGTGCCAGCAGCTTAGACAGTCACACAGATACGCAGTATTTT. This gives the protein CASSLDSHTDTQYF.

The chain combines TRBV27 with TRBJ1-4, with 7 bases lining up with TRBD1. The V segment lost 5 bases and the J segment 5 bases; nucleotides outside the gene matches: 11. The length of the CDR3 is 16 residues. Per the germline V gene, CDR1 is MNHEY and CDR2 is SMNVEV (reference sequence). CDR3 region: CASSRTPGQPNEKLFF. CDR3 bases: TGTGCCAGCAGTAGAACCCCGGGACAGCCAAATGAAAAACTGTTTTTT.

This clone appeared many times. V is TRBV7-2 and J is TRBJ2-7; D gene unclear. Germline loops: CDR1 SGHTA, CDR2 FQGNSA. The CDR3 is 14 residues long. Trimming cost V 6 bases and J 4 bases, with 16 bases left between them. The CDR3 DNA reads TGTGCCAGCAGATCCGTTGGCAACCGTTACGAGCAGTACTTC. Its translation is CASRSVGNRYEQYF.

This clone was seen a handful of times. The chain employs TRBV29-1 and TRBJ1-6, with D unresolved. CDR1 SQVTM and CDR2 ANQGSEA come from the germline V gene. The germline V and J ends were trimmed by 4 bases and 6 bases, with 13 bases remaining between them. The CDR3 is made up of 14 amino acids. CDR3 protein: CSVGGQEANSPLHF. Here the CDR3 DNA reads TGCAGCGTTGGAGGGCAGGAGGCTAATTCACCCCTCCACTTT.

There are many counts of this clone. At the DNA level, this CDR3 is encoded by other sequences in the same sample as well. The rearrangement uses TRBV9 and TRBJ1-3; the D is unclear. The CDR3 is 12 amino acids. Trimming left V 1 base short and J 3 bases short, with 2 bases between. Germline CDR1 and CDR2: SGDLS and YYNGEE. The CDR3 loop is CASSVSGNTIYF. The CDR3 region has the DNA TGTGCCAGCAGCGTAAGTGGAAACACCATATATTTT.

The chain carries TRBV20-1 and TRBJ1-2; D is possibly TRBD1 (6 bases). The CDR3 is 11 residues long. V lost 3 bases and J lost 13, with 15 bases in between. The germline V gene has CDR1 DFQATT and CDR2 SNEGSKA (reference sequence). The chain's CDR3 is CSASHIRGGTF. CDR3 coding DNA: TGCAGTGCTAGCCATATCAGGGGAGGCACCTTC.

This clone was recorded a few times. This is likely an artifact of a read error, given a far larger clone one base away. The rearrangement links TRBV27 to TRBJ2-7, with D hard to call. The CDR3 has 11 amino acids. Trimming removed 4 bases at V and 3 bases at J, with 4 bases between. Germline V gives CDR1 MNHEY, CDR2 SMNVEV (reference sequence). The CDR3 loop reads CASSSLYEQYF. The DNA of the CDR3 is TGTGCCAGCAGTTCCCTCTACGAGCAGTACTTC.

CDR3 sequence (DNA): TGCGCCAGCAGCCTGATGTCCGGGACAACTACCTACGAGCAGTACTTC. Residues: CASSLMSGTTTYEQYF. The chain is built from TRBV5-1 and TRBJ2-7, with D possibly being TRBD1 (6 bases). V was cut by 4 bases and J by 2 bases, with 19 bases left in between. CDR1 and CDR2 from the germline V gene are SGHRS and YFSETQ. The CDR3 sequence is 16 residues long.

This sequence joins TRBV4-3 and TRBJ1-4; no firm D call. Germline assignment: CDR1 LGHNA and CDR2 YSLEER. Trimming shortened V by 0 bases and J by 4 bases, and 9 bases separated the two germline ends. The CDR3 covers 15 residues. The CDR3 is CASSQEGRDNEKLFF. CDR3 sequence (DNA): TGCGCCAGCAGCCAAGAGGGCAGAGATAATGAAAAACTGTTTTTT.

This clone was counted between two and nine times. The V gene is TRBV5-6, the J gene TRBJ2-1; TRBD2 matches 8 bases. Germline assignment: CDR1 SGHDT and CDR2 YYEEEE. The CDR3 contains 16 residues. The trim removed 4 bases at V and 6 bases at J, leaving 12 bases unmatched. This CDR3 reads CASSTPGTRLGNEQFF. The CDR3 nucleotides read TGTGCCAGCAGCACACCCGGGACTAGACTCGGCAATGAGCAGTTCTTC.

This chain uses TRBV28 with TRBJ1-5; D is unresolved. V lost 6 bases, J lost 5 bases, and 14 bases lay in between. CDR3 length: 14 amino acids. Germline V gene data show CDR1 as MDHEN and CDR2 as SYDVKM. The CDR3 loop is CASSYPSGDQPQHF. The CDR3 DNA reads TGTGCCAGCAGCTACCCCAGTGGGGATCAGCCCCAGCATTTT.

The rearrangement uses TRBV7-8 and TRBJ2-2, with a weak D call TRBD2 (5 bases). The CDR3 consists of 14 residues. Germline assignment: CDR1 SGHVS and CDR2 FQNEAQ. Between the trimmed V and J ends, which lost 2 bases and 5 bases, there was a span of 9 bases. CDR3 protein: CASSLSGWTGELFF. The CDR3 bases are TGTGCCAGCAGCTTATCGGGATGGACCGGGGAGCTGTTTTTT.

This chain joins TRBV27 and TRBJ2-4; possible D gene TRBD2, 6 bases. In germline, CDR1 is MNHEY, CDR2 SMNVEV (reference sequence). Trimming left V 3 bases short and J 0 bases short, with 15 bases between. This CDR3 is built from 17 residues. The CDR3: CASSLGGWDLAKNIQYF. In nucleotides, the CDR3 is TGTGCCAGCAGTTTGGGGGGATGGGACCTAGCCAAAAACATTCAGTACTTC.

This clone was seen at least ten times. The rearrangement joins TRBV14 to TRBJ1-1, with D perhaps matching TRBD1 (6 bases). The length of the CDR3 is 13 residues. Germline V gives CDR1 SGHDN, CDR2 FVKESK. Trimming took 4 bases from V and 11 from J, leaving 17 bases between them. The CDR3 DNA is TGTGCCAGCAGCCCTTCCGTCGACAGGTGGGCTTTCTTT. Translation gives CASSPSVDRWAFF.

This clone was detected only a few times. Other DNA sequences of this sample code for an identical CDR3. V gene TRBV18 combines with J gene TRBJ1-5; TRBD1 agrees at 9 bases. Germline loops: CDR1 KGHSH, CDR2 LQKENI. The CDR3 contains 14 residues. The V gene end was trimmed by 3 bases and the J gene end by 6 bases; junction bases not matched to a gene: 3. CDR3 in DNA: TGTGCCAGCTCACCGACAGGGGGTGGTCAGCCCCAGCATTTT. This encodes CASSPTGGGQPQHF.

The chain employs TRBV5-6 and TRBJ2-3, with D possibly being TRBD2 (5 bases). Germline CDR1 is SGHDT and CDR2 is YYEEEE. Trimming took off 3 bases at V and 0 bases at J, with 8 bases between the two ends. This CDR3 comprises 14 residues. CDR3 region: CASSSSGSTDTQYF. The CDR3 DNA follows: TGTGCCAGCAGCTCCTCGGGGAGCACAGATACGCAGTATTTT.

The CDR3 region is CASSLPGRSLNTGELFF. The CDR3 DNA reads as TGTGCCAGCAGTTTACCCGGACGGTCATTGAACACCGGGGAGCTGTTTTTT. V is TRBV28 and J is TRBJ2-2; no clear D. CDR3 size: 17 residues. Trimming stripped 2 bases from V and 1 base from J, with 14 bases between. The germline V gene has CDR1 MDHEN and CDR2 SYDVKM.

There are a few counts of this clone. This chain connects TRBV5-6 to TRBJ2-5; 7 positions match TRBD2. Germline trimming cut 0 bases from V and 2 bases from J; bases unmatched to any gene: 4. This CDR3 spans 15 amino acids. The germline V gene encodes CDR1 SGHDT and CDR2 YYEEEE. CDR3 amino acids: CASSLAGSGQETQYF. CDR3 nucleotides: TGTGCCAGCAGCTTGGCCGGTAGCGGGCAAGAGACCCAGTACTTC.